Included here is one TCR beta chain sequence, with context. Its antigen is as yet unknown. The authors ran a second PCR of about 6 to 11 cycles using a sample-barcoded 5' primer and a J-beta primer mix. TCRdb analysed the 5' RACE reads with MiXCR anew, one entry per CDR3 protein. This table holds 850,000 to 1,300,000 distinct CDR3 sequences, around 43% found once. This entry belongs to a study of blood T cells in healthy people across ages. Study observations and caveats: Strong correlation was found linking TCR beta diversity to naive T cell percentage. Donor CMV infection status was unknown, possibly confounding age-related changes in expanded clonotypes. Investigators treated diversity estimates from one million T cells as underestimates. Getting older went along with TCR beta diversity per million T cells dropping roughly linearly.

The origin of this receptor is a woman aged 55-69 years in good health. Sequencing was done on a sample of blood.

CDR3 amino acids: CASRKVPGRETQYF. DNA of the CDR3: TGTGCCAGCAGGAAAGTTCCAGGGAGAGAGACCCAGTACTTC. The V call is TRBV6-1, the J call TRBJ2-5; D possibly uses TRBD1 or TRBD2 (5 bases each). There are 14 residues in the CDR3. From germline, CDR1 is MNHNS and CDR2 SASEGT. V was shortened by 6 bases and J by 4 bases, with 15 bases between the two germline ends.